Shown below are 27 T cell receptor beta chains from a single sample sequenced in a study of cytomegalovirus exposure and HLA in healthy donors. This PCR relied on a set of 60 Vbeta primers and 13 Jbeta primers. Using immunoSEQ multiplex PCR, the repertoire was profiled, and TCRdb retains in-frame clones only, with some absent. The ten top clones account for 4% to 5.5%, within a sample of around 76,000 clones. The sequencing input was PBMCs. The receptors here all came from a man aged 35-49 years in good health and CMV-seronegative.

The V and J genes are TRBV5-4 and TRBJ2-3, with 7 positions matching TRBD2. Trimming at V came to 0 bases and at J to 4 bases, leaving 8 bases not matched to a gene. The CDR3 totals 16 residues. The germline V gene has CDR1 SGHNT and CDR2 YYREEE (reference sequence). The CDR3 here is CASSLEGTNQADTQYF. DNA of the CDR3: TGTGCCAGCAGCTTGGAGGGGACTAATCAAGCAGATACGCAGTATTTT.

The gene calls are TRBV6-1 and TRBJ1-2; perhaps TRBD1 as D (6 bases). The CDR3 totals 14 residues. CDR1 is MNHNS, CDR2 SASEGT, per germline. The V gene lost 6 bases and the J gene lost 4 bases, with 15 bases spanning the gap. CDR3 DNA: TGTGCCAGCAGATCGGGACAAAGGGGCTATGGCTACACCTTC. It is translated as CASRSGQRGYGYTF.

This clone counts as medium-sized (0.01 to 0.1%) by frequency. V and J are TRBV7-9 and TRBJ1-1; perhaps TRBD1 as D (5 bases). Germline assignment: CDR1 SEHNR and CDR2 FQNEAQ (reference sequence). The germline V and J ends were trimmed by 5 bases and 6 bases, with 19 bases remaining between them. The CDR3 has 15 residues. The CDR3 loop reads CASSLLGGVGPEAFF. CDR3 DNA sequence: TGTGCCAGCAGCCTACTCGGAGGGGTAGGGCCTGAAGCTTTCTTT.

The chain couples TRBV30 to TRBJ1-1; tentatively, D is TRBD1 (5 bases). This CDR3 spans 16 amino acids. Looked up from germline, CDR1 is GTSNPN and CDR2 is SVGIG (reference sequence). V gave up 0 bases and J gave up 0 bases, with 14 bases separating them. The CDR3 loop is CAWSVARGGLNTEAFF. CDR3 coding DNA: TGTGCCTGGAGTGTTGCAAGGGGCGGATTGAACACTGAAGCTTTCTTT.

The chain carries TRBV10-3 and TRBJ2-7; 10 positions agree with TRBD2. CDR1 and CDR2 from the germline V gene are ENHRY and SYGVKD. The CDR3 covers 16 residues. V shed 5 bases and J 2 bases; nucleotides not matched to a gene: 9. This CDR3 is CAISFSSGSPAYEQYF. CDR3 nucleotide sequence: TGTGCCATCAGTTTTTCTAGCGGGAGCCCGGCCTACGAGCAGTACTTC.

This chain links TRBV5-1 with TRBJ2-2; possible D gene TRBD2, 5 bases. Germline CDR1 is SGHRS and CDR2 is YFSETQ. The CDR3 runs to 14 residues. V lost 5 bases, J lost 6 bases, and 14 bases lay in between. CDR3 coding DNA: TGCGCCAGCAGAGAGAACGGGGTGGCCGGGGAGCTGTTTTTT. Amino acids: CASRENGVAGELFF.

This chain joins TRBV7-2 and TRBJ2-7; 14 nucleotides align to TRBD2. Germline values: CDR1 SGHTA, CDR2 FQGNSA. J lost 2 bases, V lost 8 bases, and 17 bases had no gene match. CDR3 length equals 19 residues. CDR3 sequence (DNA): TGTGCCAGCGCGAAAACCACCGGGACTAGCGGGAGTGTGGCCTACGAGCAGTACTTC. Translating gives CASAKTTGTSGSVAYEQYF.

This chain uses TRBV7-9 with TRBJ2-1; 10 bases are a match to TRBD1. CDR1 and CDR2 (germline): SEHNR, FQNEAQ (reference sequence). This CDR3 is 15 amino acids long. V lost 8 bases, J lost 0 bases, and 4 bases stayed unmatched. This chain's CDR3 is CASSWTGGSYNEQFF. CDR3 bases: TGTGCCAGCTCATGGACAGGGGGCTCCTACAATGAGCAGTTCTTC.

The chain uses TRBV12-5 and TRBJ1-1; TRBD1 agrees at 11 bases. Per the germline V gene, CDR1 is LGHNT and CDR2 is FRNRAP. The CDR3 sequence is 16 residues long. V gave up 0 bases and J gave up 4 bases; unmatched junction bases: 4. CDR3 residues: CASGLVVGQGVTEAFF. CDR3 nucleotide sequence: TGTGCTAGTGGTTTGGTGGTGGGACAGGGGGTCACTGAAGCTTTCTTT.

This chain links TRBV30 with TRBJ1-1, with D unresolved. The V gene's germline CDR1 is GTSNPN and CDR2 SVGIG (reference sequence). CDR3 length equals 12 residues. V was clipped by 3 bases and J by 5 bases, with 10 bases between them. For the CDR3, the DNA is TGTGCCTGGAGGGAGGTCGAGACTGAAGCTTTCTTT. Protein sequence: CAWREVETEAFF.

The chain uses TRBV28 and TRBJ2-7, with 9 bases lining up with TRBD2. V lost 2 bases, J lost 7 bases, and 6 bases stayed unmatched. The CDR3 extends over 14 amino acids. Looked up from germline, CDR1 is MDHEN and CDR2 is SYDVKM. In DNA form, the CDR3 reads TGTGCCAGCAGTTTAACTAGCGGGCGGCGGGAGCAGTACTTC. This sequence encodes CASSLTSGRREQYF.

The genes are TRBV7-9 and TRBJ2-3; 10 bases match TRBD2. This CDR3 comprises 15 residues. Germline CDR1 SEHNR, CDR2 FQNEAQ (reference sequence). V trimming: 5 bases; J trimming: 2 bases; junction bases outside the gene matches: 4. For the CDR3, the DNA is TGTGCCAGCAGCCCAGCGGGGGGGGACACAGATACGCAGTATTTT. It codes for CASSPAGGDTDTQYF. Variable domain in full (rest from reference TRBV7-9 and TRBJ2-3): DTGVSQNPRHKITKRGQNVTFRCDPISEHNRLYWYRQTLGQGPEFLTYFQNEAQLEKSRLLSDRFSAERPKGSFSTLEIQRTEQGDSAMYLCASSPAGGDTDTQYFGPGTRLTVL.

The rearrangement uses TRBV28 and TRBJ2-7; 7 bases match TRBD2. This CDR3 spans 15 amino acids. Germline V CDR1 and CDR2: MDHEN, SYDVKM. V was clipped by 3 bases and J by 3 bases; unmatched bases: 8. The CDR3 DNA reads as TGTGCCAGCAGTTTTAGAGCTAGCGGCCTCTACGAGCAGTACTTC. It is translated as CASSFRASGLYEQYF.

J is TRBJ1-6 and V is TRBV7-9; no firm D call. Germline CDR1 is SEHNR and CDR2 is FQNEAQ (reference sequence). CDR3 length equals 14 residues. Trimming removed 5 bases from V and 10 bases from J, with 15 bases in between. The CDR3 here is CASSPTREISPLHF. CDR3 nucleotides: TGTGCCAGCAGCCCCACCCGGGAGATATCACCCCTCCACTTT.

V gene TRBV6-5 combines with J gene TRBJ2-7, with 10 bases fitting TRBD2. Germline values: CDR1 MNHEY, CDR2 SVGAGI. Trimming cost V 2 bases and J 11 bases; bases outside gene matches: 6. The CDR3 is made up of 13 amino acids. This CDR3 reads CASSYRGLAVEYF. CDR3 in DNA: TGTGCCAGCAGTTACCGAGGACTAGCGGTGGAGTACTTC.

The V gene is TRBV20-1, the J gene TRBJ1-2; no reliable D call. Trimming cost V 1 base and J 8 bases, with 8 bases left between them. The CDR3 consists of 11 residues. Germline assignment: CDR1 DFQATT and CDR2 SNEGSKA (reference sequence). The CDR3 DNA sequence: TGCAGTGCTAGAGGCCCTGGCGGCTACACCTTC. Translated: CSARGPGGYTF.

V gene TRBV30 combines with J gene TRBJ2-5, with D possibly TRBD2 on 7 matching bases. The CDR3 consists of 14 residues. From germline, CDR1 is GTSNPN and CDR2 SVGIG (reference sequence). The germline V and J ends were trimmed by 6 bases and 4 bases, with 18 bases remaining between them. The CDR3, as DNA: TGTGCCTGCCAAAGGGGGGGGACGGGAGAGACCCAGTACTTC. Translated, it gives CACQRGGTGETQYF.

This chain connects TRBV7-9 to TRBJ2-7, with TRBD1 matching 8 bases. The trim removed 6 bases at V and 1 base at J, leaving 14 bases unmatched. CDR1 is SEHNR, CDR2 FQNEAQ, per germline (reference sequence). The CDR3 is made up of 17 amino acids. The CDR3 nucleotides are TGTGCCAGCAGATTACTTCGTTCAGGGGGCGCGTCCTACGAGCAGTACTTC. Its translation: CASRLLRSGGASYEQYF.

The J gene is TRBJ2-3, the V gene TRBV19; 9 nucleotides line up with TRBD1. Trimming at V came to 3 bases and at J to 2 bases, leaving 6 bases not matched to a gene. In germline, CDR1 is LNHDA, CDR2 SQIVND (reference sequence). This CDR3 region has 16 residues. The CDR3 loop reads CASSILGTGNTDTQYF. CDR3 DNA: TGTGCCAGTAGTATCTTGGGGACAGGGAACACAGATACGCAGTATTTT.

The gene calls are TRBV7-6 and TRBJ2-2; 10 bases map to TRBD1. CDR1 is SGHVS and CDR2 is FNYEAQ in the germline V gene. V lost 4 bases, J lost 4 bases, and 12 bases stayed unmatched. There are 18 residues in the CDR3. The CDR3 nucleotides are TGTGCCAGCAGCTCAAAACCGGGACAGGGGTCGGTCACCGGGGAGCTGTTTTTT. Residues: CASSSKPGQGSVTGELFF. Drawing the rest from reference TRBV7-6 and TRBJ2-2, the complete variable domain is GAGVSQSPRYKVTKRGQDVALRCDPISGHVSLYWYRQALGQGPEFLTYFNYEAQQDKSGLPNDRFSAERPEGSISTLTIQRTEQRDSAMYRCASSSKPGQGSVTGELFFGEGSRLTVL.

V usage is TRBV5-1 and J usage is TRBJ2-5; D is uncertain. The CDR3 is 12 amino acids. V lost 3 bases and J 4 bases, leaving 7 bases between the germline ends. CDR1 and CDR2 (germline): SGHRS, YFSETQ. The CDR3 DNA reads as TGCGCCAGCAGCTACACCCTAGAGACCCAGTACTTC. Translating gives CASSYTLETQYF. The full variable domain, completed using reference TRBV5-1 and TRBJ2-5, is KAGVTQTPRYLIKTRGQQVTLSCSPISGHRSVSWYQQTPGQGLQFLFEYFSETQRNKGNFPGRFSGRQFSNSRSEMNVSTLELGDSALYLCASSYTLETQYFGPGTRLLVL.

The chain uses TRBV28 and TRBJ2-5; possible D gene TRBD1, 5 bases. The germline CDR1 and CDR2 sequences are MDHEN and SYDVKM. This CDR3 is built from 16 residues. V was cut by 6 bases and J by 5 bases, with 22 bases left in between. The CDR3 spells CASSRPLRTPRETQYF. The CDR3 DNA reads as TGTGCCAGCAGCCGACCGCTTCGGACACCGAGGGAGACCCAGTACTTC.

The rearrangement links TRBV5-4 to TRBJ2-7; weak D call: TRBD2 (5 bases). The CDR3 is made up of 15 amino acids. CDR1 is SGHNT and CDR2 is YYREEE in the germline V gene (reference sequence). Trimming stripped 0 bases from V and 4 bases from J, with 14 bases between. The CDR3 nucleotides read TGTGCCAGCAGCTTGGACTCGGCTAGCTCGTACGAGCAGTACTTC. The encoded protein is CASSLDSASSYEQYF.

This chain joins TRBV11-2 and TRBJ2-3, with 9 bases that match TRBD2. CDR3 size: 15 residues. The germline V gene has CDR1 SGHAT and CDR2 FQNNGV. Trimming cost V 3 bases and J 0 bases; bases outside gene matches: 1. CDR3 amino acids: CASSFAGGSTDTQYF. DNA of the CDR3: TGTGCCAGCAGCTTCGCGGGGGGGAGCACAGATACGCAGTATTTT.

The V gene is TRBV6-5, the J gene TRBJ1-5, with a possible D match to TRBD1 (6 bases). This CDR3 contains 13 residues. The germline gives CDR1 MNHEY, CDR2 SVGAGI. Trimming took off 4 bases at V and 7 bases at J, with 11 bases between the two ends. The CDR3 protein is CASSWGPEQPQHF. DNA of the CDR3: TGTGCCAGCAGTTGGGGGCCCGAGCAGCCCCAGCATTTT.

CDR3 in DNA: TGTGCCTGGAGTGTACTCCGCCGAAACACCATATATTTT. Protein product: CAWSVLRRNTIYF. V gene TRBV30 combines with J gene TRBJ1-3; D unresolved. The V and J ends lost 0 bases and 5 bases respectively, with 8 bases between them. Germline values: CDR1 GTSNPN, CDR2 SVGIG (reference sequence). The CDR3 consists of 13 residues.

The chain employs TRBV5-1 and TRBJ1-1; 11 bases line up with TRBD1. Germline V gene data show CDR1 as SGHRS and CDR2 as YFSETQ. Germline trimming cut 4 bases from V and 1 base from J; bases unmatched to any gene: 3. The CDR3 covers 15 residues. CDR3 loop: CASSGQGAGNTEAFF. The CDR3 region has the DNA TGCGCCAGCAGCGGACAGGGGGCTGGGAACACTGAAGCTTTCTTT.